Presented here are 20 T cell receptor beta chains from one specimen sequenced in a study of cytomegalovirus exposure and HLA in healthy donors (TCRdb year 2017). Libraries were constructed by the immunoSEQ multiplex PCR assay. A mixture of 60 forward primers for TCR Vbeta segments and 13 reverse primers for TCR Jbeta segments was used in the multiplex PCR. TCRdb's version of the immuneACCESS table is confined to in-frame rearrangements and falls short of the full clone set. An unresolved V gene accounts for under half of the shortfall where checked; the remainder is of unknown origin. This sample has more than 250,000 clones in its table, and roughly 90% of those were observed once. The ten largest clones add up to about 2% of the sample. Sequenced input: PBMCs. The receptor set was obtained from a woman aged 18-29 years in good health and CMV-seronegative.

This rearrangement joins TRBV5-1 to TRBJ1-5, with TRBD1 matching 7 bases. This CDR3 region has 15 residues. V shed 3 bases, J shed 0 bases, and the junction held 3 bases outside the gene matches. Germline-derived CDR1 and CDR2 are SGHRS and YFSETQ. The CDR3 bases are TGCGCCAGCAGCTCCGGGACAGATAGCAATCAGCCCCAGCATTTT. As protein: CASSSGTDSNQPQHF.

Comment on this clone: Its ends do not fully match the called genes, so a read error is possible. The V gene is TRBV6-5, the J gene TRBJ1-6, with 12 bases that match TRBD1. This CDR3 contains 13 residues. Germline V lookup: CDR1 MNHEY, CDR2 SVGAGI. In nucleotides, the CDR3 is TGTGCCAGCAGTGGGCTCCGGGACAGGGGGCGGAAATTT. This codes for CASSGLRDRGRKF.

V and J are TRBV7-3 and TRBJ2-1; D may be TRBD2 (5 bases). The length of the CDR3 is 15 residues. Germline loops: CDR1 SGHTA, CDR2 FQGTGA. The V and J ends lost 2 bases and 4 bases respectively, with 12 bases between them. The DNA of the CDR3 is TGTGCCAGCAGCTTATCAAGCGGTACTTACAATGAGCAGTTCTTC. It codes for CASSLSSGTYNEQFF.

The CDR3 reads CASSLDRGYGNTIYF. The CDR3 coding sequence is TGTGCCAGCAGCTTGGACAGGGGTTACGGAAACACCATATATTTT. V gene TRBV5-8 combines with J gene TRBJ1-3, with TRBD1 matching 7 bases. Looked up from germline, CDR1 is SGHTS and CDR2 is YDEGEE. V gave up 0 bases and J gave up 4 bases; unmatched junction bases: 4. CDR3 length: 15 amino acids.

The J gene is TRBJ1-2, the V gene TRBV18; D remains ambiguous. With 3 bases removed from V and 0 bases from J, the gap between germline ends came to 5 bases. Per the germline V gene, CDR1 is KGHSH and CDR2 is LQKENI. The CDR3 is made up of 13 amino acids. CDR3 residues: CASSPATNYGYTF. The CDR3 region has the DNA TGTGCCAGCTCACCCGCTACTAACTATGGCTACACCTTC.

As to this clone: The same CDR3 can be traced to other DNA sequences in this sample. This sequence joins TRBV6-6 and TRBJ1-5, with a possible D match to TRBD1 (5 bases). The ends were cut back, 4 bases at V and 8 bases at J, with 15 bases in the middle. CDR3 size: 14 residues. Germline V gene data show CDR1 as MNHNY and CDR2 as SVGAGI (reference sequence). CDR3 nucleotide sequence: TGTGCCAGCAGTTCTGGACAAGGTGCTAAGCCCCAGCATTTT. Residues: CASSSGQGAKPQHF.

The gene calls are TRBV7-9 and TRBJ1-5; TRBD1 matches at 10 bases. With V trimmed by 8 bases and J by 2 bases, 9 bases remained unmatched. Germline V gives CDR1 SEHNR, CDR2 FQNEAQ (reference sequence). The CDR3 is 16 amino acids. CDR3 sequence (DNA): TGTGCCAGCTTAAGACAGGGGGCTATCGGCAATCAGCCCCAGCATTTT. Translation: CASLRQGAIGNQPQHF. Full variable domain (remainder filled in from reference TRBV7-9 and TRBJ1-5): DTGVSQNPRHKITKRGQNVTFRCDPISEHNRLYWYRQTLGQGPEFLTYFQNEAQLEKSRLLSDRFSAERPKGSFSTLEIQRTEQGDSAMYLCASLRQGAIGNQPQHFGDGTRLSIL.

The chain is built from TRBV21-1 and TRBJ1-2; the table names TRBD1, a call not compared with the DNA. TRBV21-1 counts as a pseudogene. The CDR3 has 21 residues. The chain's CDR3 is CASSNQVPDRGQSLIDYGYTF. The CDR3 coding sequence is TGTGCCAGCAGCAATCAAGTTCCGGACAGGGGGCAGTCTTTAATTGACTATGGCTACACCTTC.

This chain connects TRBV7-9 to TRBJ2-7, with D maybe TRBD1 (6 bases). Germline V gene data show CDR1 as SEHNR and CDR2 as FQNEAQ (reference sequence). The CDR3 contains 16 residues. The V end lost 4 bases, the J end lost 1 base, and 17 bases lay between the germline ends. The CDR3 here is CASSSLQGSRSYEQYF. The CDR3 DNA reads TGTGCCAGCAGCTCACTCCAGGGGTCCAGATCCTACGAGCAGTACTTC.

This clone showed up just once. The V call is TRBV9, the J call TRBJ1-1; TRBD1 aligns across 9 bases. J gave up 11 bases and V 3 bases, and 17 bases lay outside the gene matches. The CDR3 has 16 amino acids. Germline CDR1 and CDR2: SGDLS and YYNGEE. CDR3 sequence: CASSAMTGGGPTSAFF. The CDR3 DNA sequence: TGTGCCAGCAGCGCTATGACAGGGGGGGGTCCTACCTCGGCTTTCTTT.

CDR3 DNA: TGTGCCAGCAGCCCACAAGGCGGGCCCCAGCATTTT. Residues: CASSPQGGPQHF. The rearrangement joins TRBV5-4 to TRBJ1-5; D unclear. Trimming pared 4 bases from V and 9 bases from J, leaving 11 bases between. The CDR3 runs to 12 residues. Germline V gene data show CDR1 as SGHNT and CDR2 as YYREEE (reference sequence). Variable domain in full (rest from reference TRBV5-4 and TRBJ1-5): ETGVTQSPTHLIKTRGQQVTLRCSSQSGHNTVSWYQQALGQGPQFIFQYYREEENGRGNFPPRFSGLQFPNYSSELNVNALELDDSALYLCASSPQGGPQHFGDGTRLSIL.

V usage is TRBV6-1 and J usage is TRBJ2-3; maybe TRBD2 (6 bases). The germline CDR1 and CDR2 sequences are MNHNS and SASEGT. Trimming removed 3 bases from V and 2 bases from J, with 24 bases in between. The CDR3 totals 19 residues. The CDR3 bases are TGTGCCAGCAGTGACTGGGACCCTTGGGGGGTAGTTCCCACAGATACGCAGTATTTT. As protein: CASSDWDPWGVVPTDTQYF.

The rearrangement uses TRBV18 and TRBJ1-4; the D is unclear. V lost 4 bases and J lost 2, with 8 bases in between. The V gene's germline CDR1 is KGHSH and CDR2 LQKENI. The CDR3 sequence is 14 residues long. The CDR3 coding sequence is TGTGCCAGCTCACTTCAAGCGACTAATGAAAAACTGTTTTTT. Its translation is CASSLQATNEKLFF. Together with reference TRBV18 and TRBJ1-4, the CDR3 gives the full variable domain: NAGVMQNPRHLVRRRGQEARLRCSPMKGHSHVYWYRQLPEEGLKFMVYLQKENIIDESGMPKERFSAEFPKEGPSILRIQQVVRGDSAAYFCASSLQATNEKLFFGSGTQLSVL.

The V and J genes are TRBV5-1 and TRBJ1-3; D is possibly TRBD1 (6 bases). The germline V gene encodes CDR1 SGHRS and CDR2 YFSETQ. The V end lost 3 bases, the J end lost 2 bases, and 12 bases lay between the germline ends. The CDR3 is made up of 15 amino acids. The CDR3 DNA is TGCGCCAGCAGCTCCTCAGGGGCGGCTGGAAACACCATATATTTT. This codes for CASSSSGAAGNTIYF. The entire variable domain, with the rest obtained from reference TRBV5-1 and TRBJ1-3, is as follows: KAGVTQTPRYLIKTRGQQVTLSCSPISGHRSVSWYQQTPGQGLQFLFEYFSETQRNKGNFPGRFSGRQFSNSRSEMNVSTLELGDSALYLCASSSSGAAGNTIYFGEGSWLTVV.

The V and J genes are TRBV6-5 and TRBJ2-2; maybe TRBD1 (5 bases). Trimming pared 3 bases from V and 10 bases from J, leaving 15 bases between. In germline, CDR1 is MNHEY, CDR2 SVGAGI. The CDR3 extends over 14 amino acids. The chain's CDR3 is CASSYRNRNPELFF. CDR3 in DNA: TGTGCCAGCAGTTATCGCAACAGGAACCCGGAGCTGTTTTTT.

The V gene is TRBV15, the J gene TRBJ2-7; TRBD1 agrees at 7 bases. The CDR3 loop spans 15 amino acids. With 5 bases clipped from V and 3 bases from J, the junction kept 10 bases outside the gene matches. CDR1 and CDR2 from the germline V gene are LNHNV and YYDKDF (reference sequence). The CDR3 DNA sequence: TGTGCCACCAGCTTAGGACAGGCCTATGTCTACGAGCAGTACTTC. Protein sequence: CATSLGQAYVYEQYF.

V usage is TRBV6-5 and J usage is TRBJ1-5; 8 bases fit TRBD1. J lost 4 bases, V lost 2 bases, and 4 bases had no gene match. The CDR3 runs 15 residues. Germline CDR1 and CDR2: MNHEY and SVGAGI. The CDR3 loop is CASSYAGGLNQPQHF. The CDR3, as DNA: TGTGCCAGCAGTTACGCAGGGGGCTTGAATCAGCCCCAGCATTTT.

This chain links TRBV13 with TRBJ2-2, with TRBD2 matching 8 bases. This CDR3 comprises 15 residues. Unmatched junction bases numbered 2, after V lost 4 bases and J lost 1 base. Germline CDR1 and CDR2: PRHDT and FYEKMQ (reference sequence). The CDR3 nucleotides read TGTGCCAGCAGCTCGGGGGGGCTGAACACCGGGGAGCTGTTTTTT. Protein: CASSSGGLNTGELFF.

The chain couples TRBV5-1 to TRBJ2-5; 11 bases match TRBD2. CDR1 is SGHRS and CDR2 is YFSETQ in the germline V gene. V lost 0 bases and J lost 2; bases outside the gene matches: 6. The CDR3 extends over 17 amino acids. The CDR3 nucleotides are TGCGCCAGCAGCTTGGTCAACTTAGCGGGGGGGCAAGAGACCCAGTACTTC. The encoded protein is CASSLVNLAGGQETQYF.

In this sample, this clone turned up once. The chain links TRBV18 to TRBJ2-1, with 8 bases fitting TRBD2. This CDR3 is built from 12 residues. V lost 10 bases, J lost 14 bases, and 13 bases stayed unmatched. Germline V gene lookup returns CDR1 KGHSH and CDR2 LQKENI. The CDR3 DNA follows: TGTGCCACCCAGGGAACTAGCGGAGATGAGTTCTTC. Translation: CATQGTSGDEFF.